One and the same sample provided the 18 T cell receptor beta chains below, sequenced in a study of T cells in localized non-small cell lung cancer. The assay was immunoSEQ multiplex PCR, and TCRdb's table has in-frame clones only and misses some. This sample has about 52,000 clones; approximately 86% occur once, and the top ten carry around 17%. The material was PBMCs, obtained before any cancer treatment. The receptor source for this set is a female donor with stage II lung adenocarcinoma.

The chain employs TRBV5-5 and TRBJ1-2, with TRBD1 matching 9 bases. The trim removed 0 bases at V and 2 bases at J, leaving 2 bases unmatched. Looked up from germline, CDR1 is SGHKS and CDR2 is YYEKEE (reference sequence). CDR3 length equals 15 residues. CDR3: CASSLETGGNYGYTF. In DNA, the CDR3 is TGTGCCAGCAGCTTGGAAACAGGGGGCAACTATGGCTACACCTTC.

CDR3 nucleotides: TGTGCCAGCATCTCCGGACAGGGTAATGAAAAACTGTTTTTT. This gives the protein CASISGQGNEKLFF. This chain connects TRBV6-6 to TRBJ1-4; 8 positions match TRBD1. Germline CDR1 reads MNHNY; CDR2 reads SVGAGI (reference sequence). Trimming removed 7 bases from V and 4 bases from J; junction bases left unmatched: 5. The CDR3 is made up of 14 amino acids.

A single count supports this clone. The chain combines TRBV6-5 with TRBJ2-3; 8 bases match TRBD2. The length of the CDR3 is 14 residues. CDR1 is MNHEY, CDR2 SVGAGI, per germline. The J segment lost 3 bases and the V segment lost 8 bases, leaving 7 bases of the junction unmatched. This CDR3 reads CASGVSGETDTQYF. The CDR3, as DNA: TGTGCCAGCGGAGTTAGCGGGGAAACAGATACGCAGTATTTT.

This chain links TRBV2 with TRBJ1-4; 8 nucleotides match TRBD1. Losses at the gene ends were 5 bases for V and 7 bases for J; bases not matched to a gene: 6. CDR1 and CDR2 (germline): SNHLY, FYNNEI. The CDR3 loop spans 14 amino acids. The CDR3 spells CASSLDRAGEKLFF. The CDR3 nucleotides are TGTGCCAGCAGTCTGGACAGGGCAGGTGAAAAACTGTTTTTT.

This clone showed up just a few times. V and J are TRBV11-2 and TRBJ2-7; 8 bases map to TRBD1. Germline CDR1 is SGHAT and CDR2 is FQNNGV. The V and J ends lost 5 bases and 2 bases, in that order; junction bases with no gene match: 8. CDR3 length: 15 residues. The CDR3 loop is CASSVSRDRPYEQYF. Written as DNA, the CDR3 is TGTGCCAGCAGCGTCTCCCGGGACAGGCCCTACGAGCAGTACTTC.

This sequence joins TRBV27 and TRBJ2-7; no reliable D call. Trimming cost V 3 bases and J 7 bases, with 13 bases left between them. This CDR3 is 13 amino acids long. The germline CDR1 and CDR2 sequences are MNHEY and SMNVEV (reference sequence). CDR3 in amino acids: CASSLGIRREQYF. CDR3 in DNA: TGTGCCAGCAGTTTGGGAATACGGCGGGAGCAGTACTTC.

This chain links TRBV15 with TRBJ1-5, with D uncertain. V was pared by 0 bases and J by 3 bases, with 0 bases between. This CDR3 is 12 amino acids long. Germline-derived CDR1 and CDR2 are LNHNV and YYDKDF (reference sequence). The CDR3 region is CATSRDNQPQHF. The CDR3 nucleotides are TGTGCCACCAGCAGAGACAATCAGCCCCAGCATTTT. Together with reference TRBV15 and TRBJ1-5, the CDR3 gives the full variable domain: DAMVIQNPRYQVTQFGKPVTLSCSQTLNHNVMYWYQQKSSQAPKLLFHYYDKDFNNEADTPDNFQSRRPNTSFCFLDIRSPGLGDTAMYLCATSRDNQPQHFGDGTRLSIL.

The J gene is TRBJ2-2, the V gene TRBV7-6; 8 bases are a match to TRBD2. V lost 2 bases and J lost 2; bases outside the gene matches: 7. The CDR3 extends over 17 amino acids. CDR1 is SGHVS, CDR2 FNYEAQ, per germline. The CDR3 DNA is TGTGCCAGCAGCTTACCTACGAGCGGGGGAAACACCGGGGAGCTGTTTTTT. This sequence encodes CASSLPTSGGNTGELFF.

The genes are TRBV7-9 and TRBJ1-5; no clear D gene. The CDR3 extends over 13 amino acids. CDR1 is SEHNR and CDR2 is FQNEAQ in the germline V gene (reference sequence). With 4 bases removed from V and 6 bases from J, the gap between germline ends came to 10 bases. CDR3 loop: CASSSGSSQPQHF. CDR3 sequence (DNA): TGTGCCAGCAGCTCCGGTTCAAGTCAGCCCCAGCATTTT. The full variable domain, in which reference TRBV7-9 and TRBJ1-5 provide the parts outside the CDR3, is DTGVSQNPRHKITKRGQNVTFRCDPISEHNRLYWYRQTLGQGPEFLTYFQNEAQLEKSRLLSDRFSAERPKGSFSTLEIQRTEQGDSAMYLCASSSGSSQPQHFGDGTRLSIL.

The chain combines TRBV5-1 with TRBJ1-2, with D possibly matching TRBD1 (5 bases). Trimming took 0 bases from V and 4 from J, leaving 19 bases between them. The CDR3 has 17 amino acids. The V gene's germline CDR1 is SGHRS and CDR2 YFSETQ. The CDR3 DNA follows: TGCGCCAGCAGCTTGGGAGGGGTCCCCCCGTTGGGCTATGGCTACACCTTC. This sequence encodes CASSLGGVPPLGYGYTF.

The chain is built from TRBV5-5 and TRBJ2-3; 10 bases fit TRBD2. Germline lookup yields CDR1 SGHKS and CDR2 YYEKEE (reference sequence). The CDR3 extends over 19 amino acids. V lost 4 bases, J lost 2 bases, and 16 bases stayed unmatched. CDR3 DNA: TGTGCCAGCAGCAGCGGGCTAGCGGGGGCCCGGAACCCCACAGATACGCAGTATTTT. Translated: CASSSGLAGARNPTDTQYF.

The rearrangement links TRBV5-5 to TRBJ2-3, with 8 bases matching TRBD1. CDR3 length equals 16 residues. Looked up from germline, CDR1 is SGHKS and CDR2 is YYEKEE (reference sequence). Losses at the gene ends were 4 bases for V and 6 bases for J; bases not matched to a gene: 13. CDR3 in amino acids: CASSDPLRGRGDTQYF. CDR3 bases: TGTGCCAGCAGCGATCCGCTCAGGGGGCGAGGTGATACGCAGTATTTT.

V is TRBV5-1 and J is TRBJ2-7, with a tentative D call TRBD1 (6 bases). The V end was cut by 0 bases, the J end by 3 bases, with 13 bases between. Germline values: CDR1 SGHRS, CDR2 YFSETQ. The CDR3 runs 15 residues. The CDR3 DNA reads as TGCGCCAGCAGCTTGGGCCAGGGGACCCTCTACGAGCAGTACTTC. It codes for CASSLGQGTLYEQYF.

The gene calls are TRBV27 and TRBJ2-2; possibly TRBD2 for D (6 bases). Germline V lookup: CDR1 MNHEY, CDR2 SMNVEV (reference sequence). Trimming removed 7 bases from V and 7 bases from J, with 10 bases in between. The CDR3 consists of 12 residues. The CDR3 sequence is CASIGGSGELFF. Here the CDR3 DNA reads TGTGCCAGCATTGGGGGGAGCGGGGAGCTGTTTTTT.

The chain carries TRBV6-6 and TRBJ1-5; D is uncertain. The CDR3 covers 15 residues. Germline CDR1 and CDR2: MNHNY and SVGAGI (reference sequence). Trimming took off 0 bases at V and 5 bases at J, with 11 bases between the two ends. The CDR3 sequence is CASSYSALSDQPQHF. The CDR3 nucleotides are TGTGCCAGCAGTTACTCCGCGTTATCTGATCAGCCCCAGCATTTT.

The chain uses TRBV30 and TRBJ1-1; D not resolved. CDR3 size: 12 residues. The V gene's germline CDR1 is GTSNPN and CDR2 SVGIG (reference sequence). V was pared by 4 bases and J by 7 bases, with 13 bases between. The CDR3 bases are TGTGCCTGGAATCCCCACGGTAATGAAGCTTTCTTT. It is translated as CAWNPHGNEAFF.

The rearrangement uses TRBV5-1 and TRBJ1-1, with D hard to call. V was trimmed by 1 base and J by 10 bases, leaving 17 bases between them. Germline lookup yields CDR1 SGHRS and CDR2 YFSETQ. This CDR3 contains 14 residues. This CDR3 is CASSLTGPPKTAFF. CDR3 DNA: TGCGCCAGCAGCTTGACCGGGCCACCTAAGACAGCTTTCTTT.

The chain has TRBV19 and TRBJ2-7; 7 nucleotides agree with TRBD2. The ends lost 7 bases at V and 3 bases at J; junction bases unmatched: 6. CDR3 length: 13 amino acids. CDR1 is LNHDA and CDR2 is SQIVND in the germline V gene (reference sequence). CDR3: CASKRSGVYEQYF. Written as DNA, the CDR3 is TGTGCCAGTAAGAGGAGCGGGGTCTACGAGCAGTACTTC. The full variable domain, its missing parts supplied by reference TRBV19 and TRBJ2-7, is DGGITQSPKYLFRKEGQNVTLSCEQNLNHDAMYWYRQDPGQGLRLIYYSQIVNDFQKGDIAEGYSVSREKKESFPLTVTSAQKNPTAFYLCASKRSGVYEQYFGPGTRLTVT.